This T cell receptor beta chain was captured by sequencing in a study of T cell clonality in common variable immunodeficiency. The CDR3 length is 15 residues. The germline V gene encodes CDR1 SGHTA and CDR2 FQGNSA. V lost 2 bases, J lost 3 bases, and 14 bases lay in between. General study findings and limits: Fewer deletions and N-nucleotide insertions were reportedly seen in common variable immunodeficiency TCR beta sequences.

Sequenced by immunoSEQ multiplex PCR; TCRdb stores in-frame clones only, minus some. The sample is made up of 28,000 or so clones, none counted only once. This clone was observed at least ten times. What it binds is not known. Read data end 3 residues before the CDR3 end; the end is taken from the germline J gene. Blood came from CVID subjects not ill and not taking immunomodulatory or immunosuppressive medication. Sequences were obtained from peripheral blood mononuclear cells. The chain combines TRBV7-2 with TRBJ2-7; TRBD1 is a possible D gene (6 bases). The receptor's source is a human donor with common variable immunodeficiency. The part of the CDR3 DNA that was read is TGTGCCAGCAGCTTACGGACAGTACTGAACTACGAG. Protein sequence: CASSLRTVLNYE. The entire CDR3 is CASSLRTVLNYEQYF.